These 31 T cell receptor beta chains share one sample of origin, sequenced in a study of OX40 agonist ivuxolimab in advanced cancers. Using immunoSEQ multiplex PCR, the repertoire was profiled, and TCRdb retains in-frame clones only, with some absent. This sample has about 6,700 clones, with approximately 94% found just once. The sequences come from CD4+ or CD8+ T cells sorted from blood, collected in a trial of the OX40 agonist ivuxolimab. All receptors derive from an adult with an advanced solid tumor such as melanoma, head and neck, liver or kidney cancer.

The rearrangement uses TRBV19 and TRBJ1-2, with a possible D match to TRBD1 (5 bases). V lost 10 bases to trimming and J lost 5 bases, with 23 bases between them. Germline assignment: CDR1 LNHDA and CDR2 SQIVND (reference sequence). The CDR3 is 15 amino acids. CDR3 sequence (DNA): TGTGCCACAAGCAGCCTCCGGGACGGGGTTTATGGCTACACCTTC. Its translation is CATSSLRDGVYGYTF.

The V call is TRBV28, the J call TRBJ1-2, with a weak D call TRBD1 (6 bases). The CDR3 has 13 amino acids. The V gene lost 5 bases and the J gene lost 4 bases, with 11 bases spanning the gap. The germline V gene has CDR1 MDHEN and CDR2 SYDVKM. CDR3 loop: CASSEQGSYGYTF. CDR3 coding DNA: TGTGCCAGCAGTGAACAGGGATCCTATGGCTACACCTTC.

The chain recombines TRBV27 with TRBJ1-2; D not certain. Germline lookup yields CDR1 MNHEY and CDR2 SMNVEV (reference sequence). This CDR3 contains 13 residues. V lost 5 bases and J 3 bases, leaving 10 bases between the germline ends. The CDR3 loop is CASSLYGDYGYTF. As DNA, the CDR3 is TGTGCCAGCAGTCTGTACGGGGACTATGGCTACACCTTC.

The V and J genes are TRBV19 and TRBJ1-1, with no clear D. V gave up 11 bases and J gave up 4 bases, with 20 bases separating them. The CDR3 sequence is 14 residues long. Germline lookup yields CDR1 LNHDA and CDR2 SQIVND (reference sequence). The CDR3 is CARHRTGSSTEAFF. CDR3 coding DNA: TGTGCCCGTCACCGTACGGGGAGTTCCACTGAAGCTTTCTTT. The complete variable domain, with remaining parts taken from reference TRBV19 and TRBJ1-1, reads DGGITQSPKYLFRKEGQNVTLSCEQNLNHDAMYWYRQDPGQGLRLIYYSQIVNDFQKGDIAEGYSVSREKKESFPLTVTSAQKNPTAFYLCARHRTGSSTEAFFGQGTRLTVV.

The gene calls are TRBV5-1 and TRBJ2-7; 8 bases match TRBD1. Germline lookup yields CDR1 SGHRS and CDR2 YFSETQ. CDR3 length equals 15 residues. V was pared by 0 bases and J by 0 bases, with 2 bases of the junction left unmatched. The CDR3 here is CASSLGQGASYEQYF. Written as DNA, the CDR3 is TGCGCCAGCAGCTTGGGGCAGGGGGCCTCCTACGAGCAGTACTTC.

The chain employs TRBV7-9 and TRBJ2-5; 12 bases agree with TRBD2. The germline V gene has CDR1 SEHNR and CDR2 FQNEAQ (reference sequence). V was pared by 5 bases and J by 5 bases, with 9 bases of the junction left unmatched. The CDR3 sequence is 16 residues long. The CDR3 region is CASSPLAGGLLETQYF. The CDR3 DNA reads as TGTGCCAGCAGCCCCCTAGCGGGAGGGCTCCTGGAGACCCAGTACTTC.

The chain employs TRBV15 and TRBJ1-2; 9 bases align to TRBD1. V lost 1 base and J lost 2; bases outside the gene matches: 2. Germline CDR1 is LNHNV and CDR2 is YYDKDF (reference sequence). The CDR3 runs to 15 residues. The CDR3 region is CATSRVGTGNYGYTF. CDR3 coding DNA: TGTGCCACCAGCAGAGTCGGGACAGGGAACTATGGCTACACCTTC.

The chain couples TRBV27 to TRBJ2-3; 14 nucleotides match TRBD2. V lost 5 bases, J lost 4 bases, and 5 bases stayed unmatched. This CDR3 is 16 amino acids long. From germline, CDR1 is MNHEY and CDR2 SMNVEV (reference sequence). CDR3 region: CASSPRTSGRSDTQYF. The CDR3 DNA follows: TGTGCCAGCAGTCCCAGGACTAGCGGGAGGTCAGATACGCAGTATTTT.

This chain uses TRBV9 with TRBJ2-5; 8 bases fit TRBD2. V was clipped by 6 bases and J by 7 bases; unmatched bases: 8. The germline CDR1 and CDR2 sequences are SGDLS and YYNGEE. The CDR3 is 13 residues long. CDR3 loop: CASTLTSEGTQYF. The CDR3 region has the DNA TGTGCCAGCACTCTGACTAGCGAGGGGACCCAGTACTTC.

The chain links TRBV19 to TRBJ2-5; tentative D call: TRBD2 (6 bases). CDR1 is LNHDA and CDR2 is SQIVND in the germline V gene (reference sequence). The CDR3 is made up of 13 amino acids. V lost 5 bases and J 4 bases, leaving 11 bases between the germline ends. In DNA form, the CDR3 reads TGTGCCAGTAGTGGAGGGCGTGTAGAGACCCAGTACTTC. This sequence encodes CASSGGRVETQYF. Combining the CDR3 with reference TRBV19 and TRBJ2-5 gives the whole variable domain DGGITQSPKYLFRKEGQNVTLSCEQNLNHDAMYWYRQDPGQGLRLIYYSQIVNDFQKGDIAEGYSVSREKKESFPLTVTSAQKNPTAFYLCASSGGRVETQYFGPGTRLLVL.

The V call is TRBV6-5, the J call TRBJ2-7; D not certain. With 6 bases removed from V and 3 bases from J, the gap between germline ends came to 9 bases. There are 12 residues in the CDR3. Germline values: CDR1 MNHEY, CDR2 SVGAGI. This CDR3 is CASRTQNYEQYF. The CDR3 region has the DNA TGTGCCAGCAGAACGCAGAACTACGAGCAGTACTTC.

Here the CDR3 DNA reads TGTGCCAGCAGCTTCGGACGGACAAAGTCCAATGAGCAGTTCTTC. The encoded protein is CASSFGRTKSNEQFF. V usage is TRBV7-8 and J usage is TRBJ2-1; TRBD1 is a possible D gene (5 bases). Germline V gene sequence: CDR1 SGHVS, CDR2 FQNEAQ. The CDR3 totals 15 residues. The V end was cut by 3 bases, the J end by 6 bases, with 15 bases between.

This CDR3 reads CASSLGLAGDYEQYF. CDR3 sequence (DNA): TGTGCCAGTAGTTTGGGACTAGCGGGAGACTACGAGCAGTACTTC. The chain joins TRBV19 to TRBJ2-7; 14 bases map to TRBD2. Germline CDR1 LNHDA, CDR2 SQIVND (reference sequence). The CDR3 runs to 15 residues. The trim removed 5 bases at V and 3 bases at J, leaving 3 bases unmatched.

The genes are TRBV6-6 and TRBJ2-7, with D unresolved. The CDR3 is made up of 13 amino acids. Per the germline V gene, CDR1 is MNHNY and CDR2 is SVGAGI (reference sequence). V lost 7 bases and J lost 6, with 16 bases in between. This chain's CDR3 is CASILGLGSEQYF. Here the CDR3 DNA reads TGTGCCAGCATCTTGGGTCTGGGATCCGAGCAGTACTTC.

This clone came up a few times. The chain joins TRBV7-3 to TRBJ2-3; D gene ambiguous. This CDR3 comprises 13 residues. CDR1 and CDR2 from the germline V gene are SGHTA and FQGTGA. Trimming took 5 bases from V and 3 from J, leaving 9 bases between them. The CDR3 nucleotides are TGTGCCAGCAGCGAAGGAAATACAGATACGCAGTATTTT. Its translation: CASSEGNTDTQYF. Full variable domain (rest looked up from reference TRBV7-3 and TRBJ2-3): GAGVSQTPSNKVTEKGKYVELRCDPISGHTALYWYRQSLGQGPEFLIYFQGTGAADDSGLPNDRFFAVRPEGSVSTLKIQRTERGDSAVYLCASSEGNTDTQYFGPGTRLTVL.

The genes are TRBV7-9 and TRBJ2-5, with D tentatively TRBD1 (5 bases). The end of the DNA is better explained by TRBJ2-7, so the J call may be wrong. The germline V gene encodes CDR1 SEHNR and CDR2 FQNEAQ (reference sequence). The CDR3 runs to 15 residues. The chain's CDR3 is CASSFSATVEYEQYF. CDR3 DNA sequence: TGTGCCAGCAGCTTCTCGGCGACAGTAGAGTACGAGCAGTACTTC.

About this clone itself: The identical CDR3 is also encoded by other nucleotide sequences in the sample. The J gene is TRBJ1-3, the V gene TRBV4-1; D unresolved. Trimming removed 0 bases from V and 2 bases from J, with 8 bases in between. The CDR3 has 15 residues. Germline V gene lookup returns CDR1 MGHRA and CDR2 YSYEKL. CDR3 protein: CASSQDSLTGNTIYF. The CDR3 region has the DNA TGCGCCAGCAGCCAAGATTCTCTTACTGGAAACACCATATATTTT.

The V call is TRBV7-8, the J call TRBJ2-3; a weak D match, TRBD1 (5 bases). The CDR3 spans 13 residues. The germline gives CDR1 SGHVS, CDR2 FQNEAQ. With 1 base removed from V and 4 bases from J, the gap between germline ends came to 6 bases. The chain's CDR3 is CASSLEGPDTQYF. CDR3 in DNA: TGTGCCAGCAGCTTAGAGGGGCCAGATACGCAGTATTTT.

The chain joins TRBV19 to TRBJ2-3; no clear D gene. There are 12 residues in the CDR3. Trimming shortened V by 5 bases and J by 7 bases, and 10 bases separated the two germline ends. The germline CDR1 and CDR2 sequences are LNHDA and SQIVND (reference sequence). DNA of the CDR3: TGTGCCAGTAGTGCGGTGTGGAATACGCAGTATTTT. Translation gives CASSAVWNTQYF.

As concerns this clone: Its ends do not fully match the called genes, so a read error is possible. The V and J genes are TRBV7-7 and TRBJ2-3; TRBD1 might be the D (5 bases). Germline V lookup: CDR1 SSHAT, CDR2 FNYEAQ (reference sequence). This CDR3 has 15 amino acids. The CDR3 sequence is CASSQAGSTADTQYF. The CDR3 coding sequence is TGTGCTAGCAGCCAGGCCGGGTCGACAGCGGATACGCAGTATTTT.

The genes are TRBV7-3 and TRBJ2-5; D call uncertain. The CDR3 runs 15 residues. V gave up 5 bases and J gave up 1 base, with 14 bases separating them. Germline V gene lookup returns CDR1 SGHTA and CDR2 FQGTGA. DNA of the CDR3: TGTGCCAGCAGCCCCGAGAAGAGTCTCCAAGAGACCCAGTACTTC. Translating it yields CASSPEKSLQETQYF.

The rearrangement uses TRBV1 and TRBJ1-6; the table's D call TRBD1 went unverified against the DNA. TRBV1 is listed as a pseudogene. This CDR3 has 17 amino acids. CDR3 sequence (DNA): TGCACCAGCAGCCAAGGGGGCAGGGGCCGATATAATTCACCCCTCCACTTT. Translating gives CTSSQGGRGRYNSPLHF.

Written as DNA, the CDR3 is TGTGCCAGTGGGACTAGCGGATCCTACAATGAGCAGTTCTTC. This translates into CASGTSGSYNEQFF. V is TRBV19 and J is TRBJ2-1, with 11 positions matching TRBD2. CDR1 is LNHDA and CDR2 is SQIVND in the germline V gene (reference sequence). The CDR3 covers 14 residues. The junction had 1 base not matched to a gene; V was cut back by 8 bases and J by 1 base.

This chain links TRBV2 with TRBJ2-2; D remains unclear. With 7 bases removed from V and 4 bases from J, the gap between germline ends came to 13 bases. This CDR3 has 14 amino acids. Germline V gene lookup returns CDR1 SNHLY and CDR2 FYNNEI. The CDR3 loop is CASTRLRTTGELFF. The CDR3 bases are TGTGCCAGCACCCGATTAAGGACCACCGGGGAGCTGTTTTTT. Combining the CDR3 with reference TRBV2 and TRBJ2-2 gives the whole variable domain EPEVTQTPSHQVTQMGQEVILRCVPISNHLYFYWYRQILGQKVEFLVSFYNNEISEKSEIFDDQFSVERPDGSNFTLKIRSTKLEDSAMYFCASTRLRTTGELFFGEGSRLTVL.

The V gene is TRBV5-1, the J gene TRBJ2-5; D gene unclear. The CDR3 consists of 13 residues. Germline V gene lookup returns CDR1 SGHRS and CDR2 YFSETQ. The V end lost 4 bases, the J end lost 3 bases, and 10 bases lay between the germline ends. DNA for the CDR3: TGCGCCAGCAGCCGACAACAAAAAGAGACCCAGTACTTC. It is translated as CASSRQQKETQYF.

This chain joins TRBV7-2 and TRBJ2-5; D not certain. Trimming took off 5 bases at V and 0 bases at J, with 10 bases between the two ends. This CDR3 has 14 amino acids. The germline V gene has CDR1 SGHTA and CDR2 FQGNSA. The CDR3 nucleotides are TGTGCCAGCAGCAGAACGGCAGACCAAGAGACCCAGTACTTC. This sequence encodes CASSRTADQETQYF. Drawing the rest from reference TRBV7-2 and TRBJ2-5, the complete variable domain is GAGVSQSPSNKVTEKGKDVELRCDPISGHTALYWYRQSLGQGLEFLIYFQGNSAPDKSGLPSDRFSAERTGGSVSTLTIQRTQQEDSAVYLCASSRTADQETQYFGPGTRLLVL.

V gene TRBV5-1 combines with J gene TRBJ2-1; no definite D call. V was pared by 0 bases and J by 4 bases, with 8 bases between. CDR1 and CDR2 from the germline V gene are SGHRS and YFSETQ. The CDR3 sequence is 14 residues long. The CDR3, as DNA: TGCGCCAGCAGCTTGGGGCAGGCTTACAATGAGCAGTTCTTC. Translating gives CASSLGQAYNEQFF.

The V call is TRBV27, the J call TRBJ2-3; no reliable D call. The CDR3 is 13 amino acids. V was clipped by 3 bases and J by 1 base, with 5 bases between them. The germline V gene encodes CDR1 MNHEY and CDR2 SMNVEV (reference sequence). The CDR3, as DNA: TGTGCCAGCAGTTTCCGGGGCACAGATACGCAGTATTTT. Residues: CASSFRGTDTQYF.

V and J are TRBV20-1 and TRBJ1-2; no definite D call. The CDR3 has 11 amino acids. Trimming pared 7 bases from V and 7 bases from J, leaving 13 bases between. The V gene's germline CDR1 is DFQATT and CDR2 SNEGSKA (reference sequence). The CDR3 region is CSGRVKVGYTF. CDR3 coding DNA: TGCAGTGGCCGGGTAAAGGTTGGCTACACCTTC.

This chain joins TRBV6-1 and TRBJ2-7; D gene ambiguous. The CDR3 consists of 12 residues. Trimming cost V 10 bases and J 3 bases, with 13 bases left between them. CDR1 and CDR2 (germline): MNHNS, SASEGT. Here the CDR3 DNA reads TGTGCCACCCAATTCACAGTCTACGAGCAGTACTTC. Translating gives CATQFTVYEQYF.

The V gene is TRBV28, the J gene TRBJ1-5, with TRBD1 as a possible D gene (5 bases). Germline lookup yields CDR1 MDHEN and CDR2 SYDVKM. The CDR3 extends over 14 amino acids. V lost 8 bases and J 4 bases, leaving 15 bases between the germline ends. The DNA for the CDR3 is TGTGCCAGCCCCCCGAGCCGGGGGAATCAGCCCCAGCATTTT. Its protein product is CASPPSRGNQPQHF. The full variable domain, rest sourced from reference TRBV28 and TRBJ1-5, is DVKVTQSSRYLVKRTGEKVFLECVQDMDHENMFWYRQDPGLGLRLIYFSYDVKMKEKGDIPEGYSVSREKKERFSLILESASTNQTSMYLCASPPSRGNQPQHFGDGTRLSIL.